The 30 T cell receptor beta chains reported below all come from one sample, sequenced in a study of T cells in Graves' hyperthyroidism and ophthalmopathy. Amplification yielded TCR beta CDR3 regions, with RNA transcripts as the source. When the TCR CDR3 underwent first-round RT-PCR, the HTBI primer set was used. TCRdb re-called the multiplex PCR reads with MiXCR, one entry per CDR3 protein. The data show hundreds of thousands of distinct CDR3 sequences, more than 12% seen once. The sample comprised blood. The origin of the receptors is a woman between 50 and 59 years old with Graves' ophthalmopathy.

This clonotype was recorded many times. The chain combines TRBV20-1 with TRBJ2-1; 7 bases line up with TRBD2. After removal of 5 bases from V and 4 bases from J, the junction contained 8 bases not matched to a gene. Germline V gene data show CDR1 as DFQATT and CDR2 as SNEGSKA (reference sequence). The CDR3 covers 14 residues. The CDR3 DNA reads TGCAGTGCTGAGAGGAGCGGGGTATACAATGAGCAGTTCTTC. It is translated as CSAERSGVYNEQFF.

This clonotype was counted many times. This chain uses TRBV7-6 with TRBJ2-1; 11 positions agree with TRBD2. CDR1 and CDR2 from the germline V gene are SGHVS and FNYEAQ. Trimming cost V 4 bases and J 5 bases; bases outside gene matches: 7. This CDR3 is 16 amino acids long. The CDR3 protein is CASSSYRTSGHNEQFF. For the CDR3, the DNA is TGTGCCAGCAGCTCATATCGGACTAGCGGGCACAATGAGCAGTTCTTC.

Remarks on this clonotype: Being one base from a much bigger clone, this may be a read error. This chain uses TRBV7-2 with TRBJ1-5; D uncertain. Looked up from germline, CDR1 is SGHTA and CDR2 is FQGNSA. The CDR3 length is 14 residues. V lost 1 base, J lost 0 bases, and 4 bases lay in between. CDR3: CTSSLDFSNQPQHF. The CDR3 DNA sequence: TGTACCAGCAGCTTAGACTTTAGCAATCAGCCCCAGCATTTT.

The V and J genes are TRBV5-4 and TRBJ2-5; TRBD2 matches at 8 bases. CDR1 and CDR2 from the germline V gene are SGHNT and YYREEE (reference sequence). V was clipped by 4 bases and J by 5 bases; unmatched bases: 10. CDR3 size: 15 residues. CDR3 sequence reads: CASSSPGLVIETQYF. The CDR3 nucleotides are TGTGCCAGCAGCAGCCCGGGACTAGTGATTGAGACCCAGTACTTC.

This clonotype turned up a few times. The chain recombines TRBV2 with TRBJ2-2, with a tentative D call TRBD1 (6 bases). The V end lost 3 bases, the J end lost 4 bases, and 6 bases lay between the germline ends. Germline-derived CDR1 and CDR2 are SNHLY and FYNNEI. This CDR3 is 13 amino acids long. For the CDR3, the DNA is TGTGCCAGCAGTGACAGGGGCACCGGGGAGCTGTTTTTT. It encodes CASSDRGTGELFF.

In its sample, this clonotype was seen many times. The chain employs TRBV20-1 and TRBJ2-3, with 7 nucleotides matching TRBD2. The CDR3 has 16 residues. Trimming at V came to 4 bases and at J to 4 bases, leaving 14 bases not matched to a gene. Germline values: CDR1 DFQATT, CDR2 SNEGSKA (reference sequence). This CDR3 reads CSAKTSLAGDPDTQYF. DNA of the CDR3: TGCAGTGCTAAAACTAGTCTCGCGGGAGACCCAGATACGCAGTATTTT.

The chain combines TRBV7-2 with TRBJ2-1; 14 bases agree with TRBD2. The CDR3 spans 16 residues. CDR1 SGHTA and CDR2 FQGNSA come from the germline V gene. J was trimmed by 5 bases and V by 5 bases; bases with no gene match: 5. The CDR3 coding sequence is TGTGCCAGCAGCATTAGACTAGCGGGAGGGAACAATGAGCAGTTCTTC. Residues: CASSIRLAGGNNEQFF.

This clonotype was observed at least ten times. The V gene is TRBV7-8, the J gene TRBJ2-1, with 10 bases matching TRBD1. The germline V gene has CDR1 SGHVS and CDR2 FQNEAQ. After removal of 5 bases from V and 4 bases from J, the junction contained 8 bases not matched to a gene. The CDR3 extends over 16 amino acids. The CDR3 region is CASSPYRDRGYNEQFF. In DNA, the CDR3 is TGTGCCAGCAGCCCATACCGGGACAGGGGTTACAATGAGCAGTTCTTC.

This clonotype was counted at least ten times. The chain couples TRBV7-8 to TRBJ2-3; 10 bases align to TRBD2. From germline, CDR1 is SGHVS and CDR2 FQNEAQ. The CDR3 contains 18 residues. V lost 6 bases to trimming and J lost 2 bases; unmatched junction nucleotides: 14. The CDR3 sequence is CASSQFLAGAGPTDTQYF. DNA for the CDR3: TGTGCCAGCAGTCAATTTCTAGCGGGAGCGGGTCCCACAGATACGCAGTATTTT.

This clonotype was counted ten times or more. CDR3 in DNA: TGTGCTTTAGGGATTGGCTATGGCTACACCTTC. This gives the protein CALGIGYGYTF. V is TRBV30 and J is TRBJ1-2; D is undetermined. Germline loops: CDR1 GTSNPN, CDR2 SVGIG (reference sequence). CDR3 size: 11 residues.

The chain joins TRBV28 to TRBJ1-4, with D maybe TRBD1 (5 bases). Germline CDR1 MDHEN, CDR2 SYDVKM. This CDR3 has 16 amino acids. The germline V and J ends were trimmed by 1 base and 5 bases, with 14 bases remaining between them. The CDR3 sequence: CASSLSDRLTNEKLFF. Written as DNA, the CDR3 is TGTGCCAGCAGTTTATCAGACAGACTTACAAATGAAAAACTGTTTTTT.

Of note for this clonotype: A much larger clone differs from this one at a single base, so this may be a read error. In DNA form, the CDR3 reads TGTGCCAGCGGTGCTATAGGGACAGGCGGAGGCACCGGGGAGCTGTTTTTT. Translated, it gives CASGAIGTGGGTGELFF. V is TRBV6-2 or TRBV6-3 and J is TRBJ2-2; TRBD1 matches at 8 bases. The CDR3 loop spans 17 amino acids. Losses at the gene ends were 8 bases for V and 4 bases for J; bases not matched to a gene: 15. Germline V gene sequence: CDR1 MNHEY, CDR2 SVGEGT.

This clonotype was detected many times. The chain employs TRBV6-1 and TRBJ1-5; D is unclear. Germline CDR1 MNHNS, CDR2 SASEGT. The CDR3 totals 14 residues. The V gene lost 2 bases and the J gene lost 4 bases, with 9 bases spanning the gap. The CDR3 bases are TGTGCCAGCAGTGAACGTTCACAGAATCAGCCCCAGCATTTT. Encoded protein: CASSERSQNQPQHF.

This clonotype was seen repeatedly, ten times or more. V and J are TRBV20-1 and TRBJ2-5; D is unclear. CDR1 and CDR2 (germline): DFQATT, SNEGSKA (reference sequence). The CDR3 length is 12 residues. Trimming cost V 5 bases and J 1 base, with 8 bases left between them. CDR3 in amino acids: CSAELIQETQYF. The CDR3 region has the DNA TGCAGTGCTGAACTCATCCAAGAGACCCAGTACTTC.

This chain joins TRBV4-3 and TRBJ2-3; TRBD2 matches 8 bases. Unmatched junction bases numbered 9, after V lost 3 bases and J lost 1 base. CDR3 length equals 17 residues. The germline gives CDR1 LGHNA, CDR2 YSLEER. CDR3 bases: TGCGCCAGCAGCCAGTACGAAAGCGGGAGTGGCACAGATACGCAGTATTTT. As protein: CASSQYESGSGTDTQYF.

At least ten counts were recorded for this clonotype. This chain links TRBV7-2 with TRBJ1-2; 7 nucleotides agree with TRBD1. The CDR3 covers 12 residues. Trimming at V came to 6 bases and at J to 7 bases, leaving 5 bases not matched to a gene. Germline V gene data show CDR1 as SGHTA and CDR2 as FQGNSA. The CDR3 reads CASSYRGGGYTF. CDR3 nucleotide sequence: TGTGCCAGCAGTTACAGGGGTGGTGGCTACACCTTC.

The rearrangement joins TRBV13 to TRBJ2-7, with D unclear. CDR1 and CDR2 from the germline V gene are PRHDT and FYEKMQ (reference sequence). This CDR3 region has 15 residues. Trimming took 0 bases from V and 2 from J, leaving 11 bases between them. The CDR3 reads CASSLGSGITYEQYF. The CDR3 DNA follows: TGTGCCAGCAGCTTAGGCTCGGGTATCACCTACGAGCAGTACTTC.

This clonotype was observed many times. The V call is TRBV7-2, the J call TRBJ2-7; D is ambiguous. Germline CDR1 reads SGHTA; CDR2 reads FQGNSA. V lost 4 bases and J lost 1, with 8 bases in between. CDR3 length: 13 residues. In DNA form, the CDR3 reads TGTGCCAGCAGCTCCCCTTATTCCTACGAGCAGTACTTC. Residues: CASSSPYSYEQYF.

There are many counts of this clonotype. The CDR3 region has the DNA TGTGCCAGCAGTGCAACTGGGACCTCCTACGAGCAGTACTTC. Its translation: CASSATGTSYEQYF. V and J are TRBV6-2 or TRBV6-3 and TRBJ2-7; either TRBD1 or TRBD2 may supply D (5 bases each). The germline V and J ends were trimmed by 5 bases and 0 bases, with 11 bases remaining between them. The length of the CDR3 is 14 residues. Germline V CDR1 and CDR2: MNHEY, SVGEGT.

This clonotype occurred many times. The chain combines TRBV5-1 with TRBJ1-2; weak D call: TRBD1 (6 bases). This CDR3 is 18 amino acids long. The germline V gene encodes CDR1 SGHRS and CDR2 YFSETQ. Trimming stripped 5 bases from V and 4 bases from J, with 27 bases between. In nucleotides, the CDR3 is TGCGCCAGCAGGGGACGGGACACGGTTGTTGGTGGGGCCTATGGCTACACCTTC. It is translated as CASRGRDTVVGGAYGYTF.

This clonotype was counted ten times or more. The J gene is TRBJ1-1, the V gene TRBV30; a weak D match, TRBD1 (6 bases). V lost 2 bases and J 4 bases, leaving 17 bases between the germline ends. This CDR3 contains 15 residues. Germline lookup yields CDR1 GTSNPN and CDR2 SVGIG (reference sequence). CDR3: CAWSQLGRGGTEAFF. The CDR3 coding sequence is TGTGCCTGGAGTCAACTGGGACGAGGGGGCACTGAAGCTTTCTTT.

This sequence joins TRBV6-1 and TRBJ1-5, with 11 bases matching TRBD1. Germline V lookup: CDR1 MNHNS, CDR2 SASEGT. This CDR3 comprises 15 residues. V gave up 7 bases and J gave up 4 bases; unmatched junction bases: 6. This CDR3 reads CASTFGQGANQPQHF. CDR3 nucleotide sequence: TGTGCCAGCACCTTCGGACAGGGGGCGAATCAGCCCCAGCATTTT.

In this sample, this clonotype turned up many times. This rearrangement joins TRBV2 to TRBJ2-3; 10 bases fit TRBD2. The V gene end was trimmed by 2 bases and the J gene end by 0 bases; junction bases not matched to a gene: 5. The germline CDR1 and CDR2 sequences are SNHLY and FYNNEI. The CDR3 runs 17 residues. The CDR3 bases are TGTGCCAGCAGTGAATCTAGCGGGAGAATTAGCACAGATACGCAGTATTTT. It specifies CASSESSGRISTDTQYF.

This clonotype was observed at least ten times. The rearrangement uses TRBV11-2 and TRBJ2-1; D possibly matches TRBD1 or TRBD2 (5 bases each). The V gene's germline CDR1 is SGHAT and CDR2 FQNNGV. The CDR3 is 14 amino acids. Between the trimmed V and J ends, which lost 5 bases and 9 bases, there was a span of 17 bases. The CDR3 sequence: CASSKGRNSGEQFF. The CDR3 nucleotides are TGTGCCAGCAGCAAGGGACGGAACTCCGGTGAGCAGTTCTTC.

This clonotype has ten or more counts. This chain connects TRBV27 to TRBJ2-1; 7 nucleotides align to TRBD1. Trimming cost V 7 bases and J 6 bases; bases outside gene matches: 9. From germline, CDR1 is MNHEY and CDR2 SMNVEV (reference sequence). The CDR3 consists of 14 residues. The CDR3 loop reads CASMRGGATNEQFF. The CDR3 DNA is TGTGCCAGCATGAGAGGGGGCGCGACCAATGAGCAGTTCTTC.

The CDR3 here is CASSQTNREDYEQYF. CDR3 bases: TGTGCCAGCAGCCAAACTAACAGGGAAGACTACGAGCAGTACTTC. The chain links TRBV3-1 to TRBJ2-7; TRBD1 is a possible D gene (6 bases). Germline-derived CDR1 and CDR2 are LGHDT and YNNKEL (reference sequence). This CDR3 is 15 amino acids long. With 2 bases removed from V and 3 bases from J, the gap between germline ends came to 14 bases.

The V call is TRBV4-1, the J call TRBJ2-1; possibly TRBD2 for D (5 bases). The length of the CDR3 is 16 residues. The germline gives CDR1 MGHRA, CDR2 YSYEKL. V lost 1 base, J lost 3 bases, and 13 bases lay in between. This CDR3 is CASSQGWQRSYNEQFF. The CDR3 DNA sequence: TGCGCCAGCAGCCAAGGATGGCAGCGGAGCTACAATGAGCAGTTCTTC.

This clonotype was picked up many times. The J gene is TRBJ2-1, the V gene TRBV11-2; maybe TRBD2 (5 bases). The CDR3 has 15 residues. Looked up from germline, CDR1 is SGHAT and CDR2 is FQNNGV. The V and J ends lost 4 bases and 6 bases respectively, with 16 bases between them. The CDR3 sequence is CASSSGPAGLNEQFF. CDR3 nucleotides: TGTGCCAGCAGCTCAGGACCGGCGGGTCTCAATGAGCAGTTCTTC.

This clonotype was counted many times. The chain couples TRBV2 to TRBJ2-7, with D unresolved. Germline loops: CDR1 SNHLY, CDR2 FYNNEI. There are 14 residues in the CDR3. V was cut by 3 bases and J by 4 bases, with 13 bases left in between. The CDR3 loop reads CASSDGQRMYEQYF. CDR3 coding DNA: TGTGCCAGCAGTGATGGGCAGAGAATGTACGAGCAGTACTTC.

This clonotype was detected ten times or more. The chain recombines TRBV29-1 with TRBJ2-7, with D possibly being TRBD1 (7 bases). V lost 4 bases and J lost 3, with 13 bases in between. Germline assignment: CDR1 SQVTM and CDR2 ANQGSEA. The CDR3 runs 13 residues. CDR3 DNA sequence: TGCAGCGTTGCCGCAGGGGGACTCTACGAGCAGTACTTC. Translated, it gives CSVAAGGLYEQYF.